The 10 T cell receptor beta chains reported below all come from one sample, sequenced in a study of blood T cell repertoires in COVID-19. This table comes from immunoSEQ multiplex PCR, and its TCRdb copy is limited to in-frame clones, with some not included. The sample lists 140,000 to 150,000 clones; 85% to 90% were seen once. The sequenced sample consisted of peripheral blood. The receptors were gathered from a man aged 55-75 years with active or convalescent COVID-19.

The chain combines TRBV9 with TRBJ2-5; D perhaps matches TRBD2 (6 bases). The ends were cut back, 0 bases at V and 4 bases at J, with 13 bases in the middle. CDR1 and CDR2 (germline): SGDLS, YYNGEE. The CDR3 length is 15 residues. DNA of the CDR3: TGTGCCAGCAGCGTAGGACCGGGGGAAGGAGAGACCCAGTACTTC. Translating it yields CASSVGPGEGETQYF.

J is TRBJ1-1 and V is TRBV6-6; 9 nucleotides agree with TRBD1. The CDR3 sequence is 16 residues long. The junction had 10 bases not matched to a gene; V was cut back by 2 bases and J by 6 bases. Germline CDR1 reads MNHNY; CDR2 reads SVGAGI (reference sequence). The CDR3 coding sequence is TGTGCCAGCAGTTACACCCCGGGACAGGGTTCCCCTGAAGCTTTCTTT. Amino acids: CASSYTPGQGSPEAFF.

This clone was counted once. The chain uses TRBV3-1 (or the pseudogene TRBV3-2) and TRBJ2-5; 11 positions agree with TRBD2. This CDR3 is 15 amino acids long. After removal of 5 bases from V and 6 bases from J, the junction contained 8 bases not matched to a gene. Germline V lookup: CDR1 LGHDT, CDR2 YNNKEL (reference sequence). DNA for the CDR3: TGTGCCAGCAGCTACACTAGCGGGGGATTAAAGACCCAGTACTTC. This sequence encodes CASSYTSGGLKTQYF.

The V and J genes are TRBV6-5 and TRBJ1-1; maybe TRBD1 (6 bases). Germline V gives CDR1 MNHEY, CDR2 SVGAGI. Trimming took off 0 bases at V and 12 bases at J, with 17 bases between the two ends. The length of the CDR3 is 14 residues. The CDR3 DNA reads as TGTGCCAGCAGTTACTCGTCGGGACACATTATATCTTTCTTT. Translated, it gives CASSYSSGHIISFF.

J is TRBJ1-6 and V is TRBV5-6; D remains ambiguous. CDR1 is SGHDT, CDR2 YYEEEE, per germline. The CDR3 contains 15 residues. Trimming shortened V by 0 bases and J by 7 bases, and 11 bases separated the two germline ends. The CDR3 spells CASSLGQLGNSPLHF. The CDR3 DNA follows: TGTGCCAGCAGCTTGGGTCAGCTCGGGAATTCACCCCTCCACTTT.

This rearrangement joins TRBV5-6 to TRBJ2-7; TRBD1 might be the D (6 bases). CDR3 length: 13 residues. Trimming stripped 3 bases from V and 3 bases from J, with 10 bases between. Germline assignment: CDR1 SGHDT and CDR2 YYEEEE. This chain's CDR3 is CASSSQGVYEQYF. In DNA, the CDR3 is TGTGCCAGCAGCTCACAGGGAGTCTACGAGCAGTACTTC. Full variable domain (remainder filled in from reference TRBV5-6 and TRBJ2-7): DAGVTQSPTHLIKTRGQQVTLRCSPKSGHDTVSWYQQALGQGPQFIFQYYEEEERQRGNFPDRFSGHQFPNYSSELNVNALLLGDSALYLCASSSQGVYEQYFGPGTRLTVT.

This chain uses TRBV30 with TRBJ2-7; D is perhaps TRBD1 (6 bases). V was cut by 1 base and J by 0 bases, with 7 bases left in between. The germline V gene has CDR1 GTSNPN and CDR2 SVGIG (reference sequence). The CDR3 has 13 residues. CDR3 amino acids: CAWSGDTSYEQYF. The DNA of the CDR3 is TGTGCCTGGAGTGGGGACACCTCCTACGAGCAGTACTTC.

The DNA of the CDR3 is TGTGCCAGCAGCCCGCCCGAGGACAGCCTGGGCGAGCAGTACTTC. Translating gives CASSPPEDSLGEQYF. The chain combines TRBV11-2 with TRBJ2-7; D may be TRBD1 (6 bases). Germline CDR1 and CDR2: SGHAT and FQNNGV. V lost 5 bases, J lost 6 bases, and 20 bases lay in between. CDR3 length equals 15 residues.

J is TRBJ2-7 and V is TRBV7-9; D not resolved. From germline, CDR1 is SEHNR and CDR2 FQNEAQ (reference sequence). The CDR3 loop spans 13 amino acids. V gave up 2 bases and J gave up 4 bases, with 9 bases separating them. CDR3: CASSLSAKYEQYF. The CDR3 nucleotides read TGTGCCAGCAGCTTATCCGCGAAGTACGAGCAGTACTTC. The complete variable domain, with remaining parts taken from reference TRBV7-9 and TRBJ2-7, reads DTGVSQNPRHKITKRGQNVTFRCDPISEHNRLYWYRQTLGQGPEFLTYFQNEAQLEKSRLLSDRFSAERPKGSFSTLEIQRTEQGDSAMYLCASSLSAKYEQYFGPGTRLTVT.

This rearrangement joins TRBV28 to TRBJ1-1; the match to TRBD1 covers 8 bases. The CDR3 totals 18 residues. Germline V gives CDR1 MDHEN, CDR2 SYDVKM. The trim removed 1 base at V and 4 bases at J, leaving 14 bases unmatched. The CDR3 DNA is TGTGCCAGCAGTTTATTTGGCCAGGGGGCAGGAGAGGGCACTGAAGCTTTCTTT. Translating it yields CASSLFGQGAGEGTEAFF.